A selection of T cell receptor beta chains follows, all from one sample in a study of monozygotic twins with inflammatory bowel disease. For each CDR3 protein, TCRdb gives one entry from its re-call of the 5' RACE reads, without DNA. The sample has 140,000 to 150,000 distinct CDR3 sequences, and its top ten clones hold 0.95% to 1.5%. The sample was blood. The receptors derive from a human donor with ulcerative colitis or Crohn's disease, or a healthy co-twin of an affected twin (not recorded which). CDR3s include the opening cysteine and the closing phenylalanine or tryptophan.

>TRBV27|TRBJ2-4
CASSFRGLAALQYF
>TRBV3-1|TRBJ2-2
CASSQERGQGRELFF
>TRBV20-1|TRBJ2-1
CSGGVGVLYNEQFF
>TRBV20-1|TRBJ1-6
CSSGRNSPLHF
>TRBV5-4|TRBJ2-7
CASSPHSGQRSSYEQYF
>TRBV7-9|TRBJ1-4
CASSLMGQGVEKLFF
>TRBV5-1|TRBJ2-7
CASRLAGGAYEQYF
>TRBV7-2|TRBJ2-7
CASEDRGADYEQYF
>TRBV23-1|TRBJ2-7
CASSRYYGTGYEQYF
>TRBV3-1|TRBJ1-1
CASSHAGTAEAFF